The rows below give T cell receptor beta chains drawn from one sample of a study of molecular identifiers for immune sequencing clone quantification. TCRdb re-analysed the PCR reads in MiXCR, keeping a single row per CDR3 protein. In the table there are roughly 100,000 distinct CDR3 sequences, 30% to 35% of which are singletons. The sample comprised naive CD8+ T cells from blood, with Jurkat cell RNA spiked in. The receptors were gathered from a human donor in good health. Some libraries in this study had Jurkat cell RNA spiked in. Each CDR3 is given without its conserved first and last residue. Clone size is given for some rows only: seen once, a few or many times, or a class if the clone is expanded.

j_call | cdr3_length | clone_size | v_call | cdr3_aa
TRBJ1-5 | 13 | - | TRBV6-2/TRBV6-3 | ASSGWDSGNQPQH
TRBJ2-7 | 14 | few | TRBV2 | ASREGAGLEALEQY
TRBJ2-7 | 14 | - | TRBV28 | ASGYSQGGLSYEQY
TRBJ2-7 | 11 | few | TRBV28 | ASSFYRVAEQY
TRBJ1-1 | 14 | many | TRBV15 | ATSTPEGIMNTEAF
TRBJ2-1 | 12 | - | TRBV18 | ASSPPGRAEEQF
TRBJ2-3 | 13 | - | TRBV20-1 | SARVPTSGPGTQY
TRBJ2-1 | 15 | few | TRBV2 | ASNPRTRTARVNEQF
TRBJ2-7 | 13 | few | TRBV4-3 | ASSHSGQGAYEQY
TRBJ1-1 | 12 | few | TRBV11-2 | ASSWSKGNTEAF
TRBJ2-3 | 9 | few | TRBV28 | ASSSYPPQY
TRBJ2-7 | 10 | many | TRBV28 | ASSLVDYEQY
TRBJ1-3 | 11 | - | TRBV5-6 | ASSPSSGNTLY
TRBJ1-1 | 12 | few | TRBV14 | ASSNTGEGTEAF
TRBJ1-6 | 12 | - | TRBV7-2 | ASSLLGLNSPLH
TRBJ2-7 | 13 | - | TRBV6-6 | ASSTGTTQPREQY
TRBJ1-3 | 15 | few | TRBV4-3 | ASSQDWQPESGNTIY
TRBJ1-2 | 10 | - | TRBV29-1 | SVGTTNYGYT
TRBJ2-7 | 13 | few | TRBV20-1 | SARDLLGRVGEQY
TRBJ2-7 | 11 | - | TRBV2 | ASSRDRGHEQY
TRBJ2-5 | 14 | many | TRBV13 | ASSLGALASQETQY
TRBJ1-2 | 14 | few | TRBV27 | ASSPQILTTGFGYT
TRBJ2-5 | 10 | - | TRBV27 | ASSSRPGAQY
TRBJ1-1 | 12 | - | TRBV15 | ATSPGQGFTEAF
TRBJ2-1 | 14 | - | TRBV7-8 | ASSLDRGRPYNERF
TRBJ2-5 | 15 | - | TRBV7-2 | ASSEGGVRIGQETQY
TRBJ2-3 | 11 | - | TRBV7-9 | ASSFAQTDTQN
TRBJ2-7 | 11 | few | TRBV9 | ASSPGTRSEQY